The next 27 T cell receptor beta chains were all read from a single sample in a study of T cell responses to AZD1222 COVID-19 vaccine. Some clones are missing from TCRdb's copy, which holds only in-frame ones; the method was immunoSEQ multiplex PCR. The profile covers 75,000 to 100,000 clones, with 92% appearing a single time and under 3.5% taken by the ten largest. The sequencing used peripheral blood, collected 28 days after the second AZD1222 dose. The origin of the receptors is an adult who received the AZD1222 COVID-19 vaccine.

V and J are TRBV12-3 or TRBV12-4 and TRBJ1-3; no clear D gene. With 7 bases removed from V and 8 bases from J, the gap between germline ends came to 12 bases. The CDR3 is made up of 12 amino acids. This CDR3 is CASTKRVDTIYF. CDR3 DNA: TGTGCCAGCACCAAGAGGGTCGACACCATATATTTT.

The CDR3 reads CASSLGGNTEAFF. CDR3 nucleotides: TGTGCCAGCAGTTTGGGAGGGAACACTGAAGCTTTCTTT. V is TRBV28 and J is TRBJ1-1; no clear D gene. There are 13 residues in the CDR3. V was clipped by 3 bases and J by 1 base, with 6 bases between them. The germline V gene encodes CDR1 MDHEN and CDR2 SYDVKM. Using reference TRBV28 and TRBJ1-1 for the parts outside the CDR3, the full variable domain is DVKVTQSSRYLVKRTGEKVFLECVQDMDHENMFWYRQDPGLGLRLIYFSYDVKMKEKGDIPEGYSVSREKKERFSLILESASTNQTSMYLCASSLGGNTEAFFGQGTRLTVV.

The rearrangement links TRBV12-3 or TRBV12-4 to TRBJ1-2; 7 positions match TRBD1. The CDR3 loop spans 13 amino acids. V lost 6 bases and J lost 8; bases outside the gene matches: 9. In DNA, the CDR3 is TGTGCCAGCAGGCTACAGGGGACGGCGGGCTACACCTTC. Encoded protein: CASRLQGTAGYTF.

The rearrangement links TRBV19 to TRBJ1-2; D perhaps matches TRBD1 (6 bases). V gave up 3 bases and J gave up 5 bases, with 16 bases separating them. Germline CDR1 and CDR2: LNHDA and SQIVND (reference sequence). The CDR3 runs 15 residues. CDR3: CASSMGRGSRYGYTF. CDR3 nucleotide sequence: TGTGCCAGTAGTATGGGTAGGGGGTCTCGGTATGGCTACACCTTC.

This clone showed up just once. The rearrangement joins TRBV28 to TRBJ1-2; the match to TRBD1 covers 9 bases. Germline lookup yields CDR1 MDHEN and CDR2 SYDVKM. The CDR3 contains 17 residues. The ends lost 5 bases at V and 1 base at J; junction bases unmatched: 11. CDR3 bases: TGTGCCAGCAGTCTGAAGCCCGGGACAGGGTTTAACTATGGCTACACCTTC. Translating gives CASSLKPGTGFNYGYTF.

The V gene is TRBV6-5, the J gene TRBJ1-5, with D tentatively TRBD1 (6 bases). The CDR3 loop spans 15 amino acids. Germline V gives CDR1 MNHEY, CDR2 SVGAGI. Trimming shortened V by 6 bases and J by 0 bases, and 12 bases separated the two germline ends. CDR3 amino acids: CASSRGTNSNQPQHF. The DNA of the CDR3 is TGTGCCAGCAGCCGCGGGACAAATAGCAATCAGCCCCAGCATTTT.

The chain carries TRBV29-1 and TRBJ1-2, with 7 bases that match TRBD1. Per germline, CDR1 SQVTM and CDR2 ANQGSEA. The J segment lost 8 bases and the V segment lost 2 bases, leaving 5 bases of the junction unmatched. The CDR3 contains 12 residues. The CDR3 DNA is TGCAGCGTTGAAAAGGGGACAGCGGGCTACACCTTC. Translating gives CSVEKGTAGYTF.

This chain links TRBV19 with TRBJ1-3; D call uncertain. Trimming shortened V by 3 bases and J by 0 bases, and 9 bases separated the two germline ends. This CDR3 has 15 amino acids. Germline V gene lookup returns CDR1 LNHDA and CDR2 SQIVND (reference sequence). CDR3 coding DNA: TGTGCCAGTAGTATTGTGAGATCCTCTGGAAACACCATATATTTT. This gives the protein CASSIVRSSGNTIYF.

The rearrangement joins TRBV18 to TRBJ1-1; possible D gene TRBD1, 6 bases. CDR3 size: 14 residues. Trimming pared 6 bases from V and 1 base from J, leaving 12 bases between. Germline V gene lookup returns CDR1 KGHSH and CDR2 LQKENI. CDR3 amino acids: CASSGGDKNTEAFF. CDR3 DNA: TGTGCCAGCTCCGGGGGGGACAAGAACACTGAAGCTTTCTTT.

CDR3 DNA sequence: TGTGCCAGTAGTTTGGGGATTCGGCATCAGCCCCAGCATTTT. Translating it yields CASSLGIRHQPQHF. V gene TRBV19 combines with J gene TRBJ1-5; D gene unclear. CDR1 and CDR2 (germline): LNHDA, SQIVND (reference sequence). This CDR3 is 14 amino acids long. V was clipped by 5 bases and J by 5 bases, with 13 bases between them.

The rearrangement joins TRBV11-3 to TRBJ1-1; D not resolved. Germline CDR1 SGHNT, CDR2 YENEEA. Trimming cost V 0 bases and J 1 base, with 3 bases left between them. The CDR3 is made up of 13 amino acids. CDR3 loop: CASSLESNTEAFF. In DNA, the CDR3 is TGTGCCAGCAGCTTAGAATCGAACACTGAAGCTTTCTTT.

The chain joins TRBV4-1 to TRBJ1-4; 10 bases align to TRBD1. CDR3 length: 15 amino acids. With V trimmed by 5 bases and J by 8 bases, 8 bases remained unmatched. Germline CDR1 is MGHRA and CDR2 is YSYEKL. CDR3 region: CASSVRQGAGEKLFF. The CDR3 DNA reads as TGCGCCAGCAGCGTCCGACAGGGGGCCGGGGAAAAACTGTTTTTT.

V usage is TRBV15 and J usage is TRBJ2-5; 7 nucleotides match TRBD1. The CDR3 sequence is 14 residues long. Losses at the gene ends were 3 bases for V and 2 bases for J; bases not matched to a gene: 3. Per the germline V gene, CDR1 is LNHNV and CDR2 is YYDKDF (reference sequence). CDR3 coding DNA: TGTGCCACCAGCAGCGGACAGGAACAAGAGACCCAGTACTTC. Translated: CATSSGQEQETQYF.

This sequence joins TRBV12-3 or TRBV12-4 and TRBJ1-1; 7 bases match TRBD1. The CDR3 is 13 residues long. V lost 7 bases, J lost 1 base, and 3 bases stayed unmatched. The CDR3 region is CASTRTGNTEAFF. The CDR3 DNA is TGTGCCAGCACCAGGACAGGGAACACTGAAGCTTTCTTT.

The V gene is TRBV7-2, the J gene TRBJ2-6; D remains unclear. The CDR3 sequence is 18 residues long. Trimming shortened V by 2 bases and J by 0 bases, and 14 bases separated the two germline ends. Germline assignment: CDR1 SGHTA and CDR2 FQGNSA. The CDR3 DNA sequence: TGTGCCAGCAGCTTAATTGGTTGGGTGAACTCTGGGGCCAACGTCCTGACTTTC. It yields the protein CASSLIGWVNSGANVLTF.

The CDR3 DNA follows: TGTGCCAGCAGTTTGGGGGGACAGACCTACGAGCAGTACTTC. It encodes CASSLGGQTYEQYF. The rearrangement joins TRBV28 to TRBJ2-7, with D perhaps matching TRBD1 (7 bases). The CDR3 has 14 residues. Germline CDR1 MDHEN, CDR2 SYDVKM. The germline V and J ends were trimmed by 3 bases and 2 bases, with 11 bases remaining between them.

The chain combines TRBV19 with TRBJ1-2, with 10 bases fitting TRBD1. The V and J ends lost 5 bases and 3 bases, in that order; junction bases with no gene match: 12. Germline-derived CDR1 and CDR2 are LNHDA and SQIVND (reference sequence). The CDR3 totals 17 residues. CDR3 amino acids: CASSSNPGQGVYYGYTF. DNA for the CDR3: TGTGCCAGTAGTTCCAATCCCGGACAGGGGGTGTACTATGGCTACACCTTC.

This sequence joins TRBV6-5 and TRBJ2-2, with D hard to call. CDR3 size: 16 residues. Germline V gene sequence: CDR1 MNHEY, CDR2 SVGAGI. Trimming removed 3 bases at V and 0 bases at J, with 11 bases between. DNA for the CDR3: TGTGCCAGCAGTTATAAGGGCCACGCGAACACCGGGGAGCTGTTTTTT. This sequence encodes CASSYKGHANTGELFF.

The V and J genes are TRBV9 and TRBJ2-2, with 7 bases fitting TRBD1. Germline CDR1 and CDR2: SGDLS and YYNGEE. J was trimmed by 6 bases and V by 3 bases; bases with no gene match: 14. The CDR3 has 17 amino acids. The CDR3 DNA is TGTGCCAGCAGCGGAGGAGTAGACAGGGTACGACCCGGGGAGCTGTTTTTT. It translates to CASSGGVDRVRPGELFF.

The chain is built from TRBV6-6 and TRBJ1-3, with D hard to call. V was shortened by 6 bases and J by 0 bases, with 6 bases between the two germline ends. The germline V gene encodes CDR1 MNHNY and CDR2 SVGAGI (reference sequence). The CDR3 is made up of 13 amino acids. The CDR3 sequence: CASRPSSGNTIYF. The DNA for the CDR3 is TGTGCCAGCAGGCCGAGCTCTGGAAACACCATATATTTT.

In its sample, this clone was seen a few times. The chain has TRBV11-1 and TRBJ2-3, with D unclear. Trimming stripped 1 base from V and 1 base from J, with 6 bases between. CDR1 and CDR2 from the germline V gene are SGHAT and FQDESV (reference sequence). This CDR3 is built from 14 residues. The CDR3: CASSLVGGTDTQYF. CDR3 DNA sequence: TGTGCCAGCAGCTTAGTGGGTGGCACAGATACGCAGTATTTT.

The chain employs TRBV7-8 and TRBJ1-5; no reliable D call. Trimming removed 1 base at V and 1 base at J, with 5 bases between. CDR1 is SGHVS and CDR2 is FQNEAQ in the germline V gene. This CDR3 has 14 amino acids. CDR3 in DNA: TGTGCCAGCAGCTTAGGTGCAAGCAATCAGCCCCAGCATTTT. Its translation: CASSLGASNQPQHF. Variable domain in full (rest from reference TRBV7-8 and TRBJ1-5): GAGVSQSPRYKVAKRGQDVALRCDPISGHVSLFWYQQALGQGPEFLTYFQNEAQLDKSGLPSDRFFAERPEGSVSTLKIQRTQQEDSAVYLCASSLGASNQPQHFGDGTRLSIL.

V is TRBV6-2 or TRBV6-3 and J is TRBJ1-1; 8 bases fit TRBD1. The CDR3 has 14 amino acids. V lost 4 bases and J lost 6; bases outside the gene matches: 7. CDR1 and CDR2 (germline): MNHEY, SVGEGT. CDR3 in amino acids: CASSSNRGASEAFF. The CDR3 DNA sequence: TGTGCCAGCAGTTCAAACAGGGGGGCGTCTGAAGCTTTCTTT.

The CDR3 protein is CASSLVPGTDTQYF. Here the CDR3 DNA reads TGTGCCAGCAGCTTAGTGCCAGGCACAGATACGCAGTATTTT. The chain uses TRBV7-2 and TRBJ2-3, with no clear D. V was trimmed by 1 base and J by 1 base, leaving 6 bases between them. This CDR3 has 14 amino acids. CDR1 SGHTA and CDR2 FQGNSA come from the germline V gene.

J is TRBJ2-6 and V is TRBV6-4; D is perhaps TRBD1 (5 bases). The CDR3 is made up of 14 amino acids. Germline-derived CDR1 and CDR2 are MRHNA and SNTAGT. V was trimmed by 9 bases and J by 1 base, leaving 10 bases between them. The CDR3 spells CASATDSGANVLTF. CDR3 sequence (DNA): TGTGCCAGTGCGACAGATTCTGGGGCCAACGTCCTGACTTTC.

J is TRBJ2-3 and V is TRBV7-9; TRBD2 aligns across 9 bases. The CDR3 is 15 residues long. The J segment lost 3 bases and the V segment lost 4 bases, leaving 5 bases of the junction unmatched. Germline loops: CDR1 SEHNR, CDR2 FQNEAQ (reference sequence). The CDR3 DNA sequence: TGTGCCAGCAGCTGGATAGCGGGGGAAACAGATACGCAGTATTTT. Amino acid sequence: CASSWIAGETDTQYF. Based on the CDR3 plus reference TRBV7-9 and TRBJ2-3, the full variable domain is DTGVSQNPRHKITKRGQNVTFRCDPISEHNRLYWYRQTLGQGPEFLTYFQNEAQLEKSRLLSDRFSAERPKGSFSTLEIQRTEQGDSAMYLCASSWIAGETDTQYFGPGTRLTVL.

The chain joins TRBV6-5 to TRBJ2-5, with D perhaps assigned TRBD1 or TRBD2 (5 bases each). The CDR3 has 14 residues. The V end lost 8 bases, the J end lost 5 bases, and 18 bases lay between the germline ends. The germline gives CDR1 MNHEY, CDR2 SVGAGI. In nucleotides, the CDR3 is TGTGCCAGCTCCGGGACGCCCCCGCATGAGACCCAGTACTTC. Amino acids: CASSGTPPHETQYF.